This T cell receptor beta chain appears in the sequencing data of a study of a mutant IDH1 vaccine in newly diagnosed glioma. Study summary: A roughly 62% male, approximately 38% female split and a mean age of approximately 38 years characterized treated patients.

The germline V and J ends were trimmed by 5 bases and 5 bases, with 8 bases remaining between them. CDR1 is DFQATT and CDR2 is SNEGSKA in the germline V gene (reference sequence). The length of the CDR3 is 11 residues. The time point is: baseline, week 1 (first vaccination visit). The treatment is: pre-vaccination baseline after standard-of-care therapy. Each of the donors came in with new WHO grade 3 or 4 astrocytomas that were IDH1-mutant and ATRX-lost. Assay: immunoSEQ multiplex PCR; the TCRdb copy retains only in-frame clones and omits some. The table includes 60,000 to 85,000 clones, 79% detected once.

V is TRBV20-1 and J is TRBJ2-3; no definite D call. This receptor was identified in a man in his fifties with glioma. The material was PBMCs, obtained from a glioma patient treated with radiotherapy, temozolomide or both. CDR3 nucleotides: TGCAGTGCTGGGGTGTTAGATACGCAGTATTTT. Its protein is CSAGVLDTQYF.